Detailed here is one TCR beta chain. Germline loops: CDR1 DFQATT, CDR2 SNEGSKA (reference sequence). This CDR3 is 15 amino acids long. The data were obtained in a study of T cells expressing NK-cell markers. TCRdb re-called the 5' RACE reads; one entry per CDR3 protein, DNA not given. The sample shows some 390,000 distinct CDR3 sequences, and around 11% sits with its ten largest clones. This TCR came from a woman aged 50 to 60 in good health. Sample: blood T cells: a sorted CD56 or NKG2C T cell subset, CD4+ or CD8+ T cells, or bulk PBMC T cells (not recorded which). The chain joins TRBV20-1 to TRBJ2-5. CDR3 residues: CSANPPTVYQETQYF.